This T cell receptor (beta chain) was sequenced in a study of blood T cell repertoires in COVID-19 (dated by TCRdb to 2018 to 2021). Regarding the research as a whole: For ImmuneRACE Cohort 3, a participant was defined as recovered based on two consecutive negative NP/OP PCR tests, clearance by a healthcare professional, or resolution of symptoms. Subjects who had been exposed to COVID-19, were actively infected with it, or had recovered from it provided the deeply sampled blood TCRbeta repertoires that made up the dataset. A freely available public database, intended as a resource for researchers studying the immune response to SARS-CoV-2, is where the repertoires were released. Samples came from the ongoing ImmuneRACE study (first 160 participants) plus 1,254 subjects from 6 global collaborators. Samples from collaborators originated in the United States, Italy and Spain and spanned both the acute and convalescent phases of COVID-19. The material from the prospective study consisted of cDNA or gDNA derived from T cells, B-cell-depleted T cells, or PBMCs. Where available, HLA class I and class II types were obtained from metadata supplied by the sample provider rather than from assay-based typing. Nearly every sample came with metadata listing a de-identified subject ID, COVID-19 status, age in years and sex.

Participants in the prospective study were enrolled through a virtual design, were aged roughly 18 to 100 years, and lived in about two dozen United States geographic areas. Cohort assignment in the prospective study relied on participant-reported clinical history from a screening survey and a study questionnaire. In the prospective study, mobile phlebotomists collected whole blood, serum and a nasopharyngeal or oropharyngeal swab from each participant. Prospective study participants could optionally give additional blood draws and questionnaires over an approximately two-month period. Blood samples from the prospective study were shipped frozen or at room temperature prior to DNA extraction. Broader findings and caveats from the paper: Clinical and demographic metadata were provided uncurated, with the amount varying by source and participant.

The CDR3 spans 14 residues, from the cysteine through the phenylalanine. The kept DNA is CDR3 alone, 42 bases in frame from the first base. Via the germline V gene, CDR1 is SGHAT and CDR2 FQNNGV. V and J lose 0 bases and 5 bases, and a span of 8 bases separates them. In the case of this clone: It has no known antigen specificity. No quality values exist for individual bases; no much larger clone is one base distant.

TCRbeta CDR3 regions were amplified from genomic DNA by means of the immunoSEQ Assay, a bias-controlled multiplex PCR. In the authors' own workflow: The number of nucleated cells in each sample was estimated from the amplification of reference gene primers within the assay. To quantify the absolute abundance of each unique TCRbeta CDR3 rearrangement, sequence reads were collapsed and filtered. For each sample, productive Simpson clonality was calculated by taking the square root of Simpson's diversity index across productive rearrangements. TCRdb holds this immuneACCESS table with in-frame rearrangements only. Some clones are missing; in checked studies, unresolved V genes explain under half, and the rest has no known cause. V, J and clone size are taken as reported in that table, and D and trimming were inferred from the DNA itself. The sample includes 150,000 to 200,000 clones, with roughly 85% observed a single time. The ten largest clones take up around 20% of the sample.

The sample consisted of PBMCs or T cells enriched from blood (not recorded which). This chain is built from TRBV11-2 and TRBJ2-1; the D segment could be TRBD2, given 5 matching bases. This clonotype originated in a woman between 65 and 79 years old in a cohort exposed to, infected with or recovered from COVID-19 (not recorded which). At the DNA level, the sequence is TGTGCCAGCAGCTTAGAGCTAGCCAACAATGAGCAGTTCTTC. Its protein product is CASSLELANNEQFF.